This note documents a single T cell receptor (beta chain) sequence. Clones were read by immunoSEQ multiplex PCR, and TCRdb kept only the in-frame ones, dropping some. The data show roughly 100,000 clones, about 95% seen once. This record belongs to a study of cytomegalovirus exposure and HLA in healthy donors. This clonotype was sampled from a woman younger than 30 in good health and CMV-seronegative. Material: PBMCs.

In DNA, the CDR3 is TGTGCCAGTAGGTGGACAGGGGGCTCGGACTATGGCTACACCTTC. Translated: CASRWTGGSDYGYTF. This rearrangement joins TRBV19 to TRBJ1-2; TRBD1 matches at 11 bases. This CDR3 contains 15 residues. V trimming: 6 bases; J trimming: 3 bases; junction bases outside the gene matches: 6. Germline loops: CDR1 LNHDA, CDR2 SQIVND (reference sequence).